The rows below give T cell receptor beta chains drawn from one sample of a study of blood T cell repertoires in COVID-19. Libraries were prepared by immunoSEQ multiplex PCR; TCRdb keeps only in-frame clonotypes and omits some of them. The sample consists of approximately 200,000 clones, about 88% of them appearing once. The sample comprised peripheral blood. The receptor set was obtained from a man aged 40-49 years with acute or convalescent COVID-19. Both conserved end residues are part of each CDR3. Fields, in order: D gene, clone size, V gene, CDR3 length, J gene, CDR3 protein, CDR3 DNA. A D gene is named only where the DNA matches it firmly. Only some rows state a clone size, as once, few, many or a class for expanded clones.

NA	NA	TRBV5-1	15	TRBJ1-1	CASSLEVGGNTEAFF	TGCGCCAGCAGCTTGGAGGTCGGAGGGAACACTGAAGCTTTCTTT
TRBD1	NA	TRBV2	15	TRBJ1-1	CASSEGQGVWTEAFF	TGTGCCAGCAGTGAGGGACAGGGGGTATGGACTGAAGCTTTCTTT
NA	NA	TRBV2	15	TRBJ1-4	CASILFDSQGEKLFF	TGTGCCAGCATTCTCTTCGACAGCCAAGGTGAAAAACTGTTTTTT
TRBD1	NA	TRBV19	15	TRBJ2-5	CASSMGRGFEETQYF	TGTGCCAGTAGTATGGGCAGGGGGTTCGAAGAGACCCAGTACTTC
TRBD1	NA	TRBV7-2	13	TRBJ2-1	CASSQGQGYEQFF	TGTGCCAGCAGCCAAGGACAGGGATATGAGCAGTTCTTC
NA	NA	TRBV28	12	TRBJ1-1	CASSAEDTEAFF	TGTGCCAGCAGCGCTGAGGACACTGAAGCTTTCTTT
NA	NA	TRBV6-5	13	TRBJ1-2	CASRTRDNYGYTF	TGTGCCAGCAGAACCCGAGATAACTATGGCTACACCTTC
TRBD1	NA	TRBV30	14	TRBJ1-5	CAWSVGQGDQPQHF	TGTGCCTGGAGTGTAGGGCAGGGGGACCAGCCCCAGCATTTT
TRBD1	NA	TRBV5-4	16	TRBJ1-1	CASSTNRDRVNTEAFF	TGTGCCAGCAGCACAAACCGGGACAGGGTGAACACTGAAGCTTTCTTT
NA	NA	TRBV11-2	15	TRBJ2-1	CASSLGSLAYNEQFF	TGTGCCAGCAGCTTAGGGTCGCTGGCTTACAATGAGCAGTTCTTC
TRBD1	NA	TRBV28	16	TRBJ1-5	CASSPEQGVGGKPQHF	TGTGCCAGCAGTCCGGAACAGGGGGTCGGAGGGAAGCCCCAGCATTTT
NA	NA	TRBV20-1	11	TRBJ2-1	CSLVNYNEQFF	TGCAGCCTAGTAAACTACAATGAGCAGTTCTTC
NA	NA	TRBV10-3	15	TRBJ1-5	CAISESGVANQPQHF	TGTGCCATCAGTGAATCAGGGGTGGCCAATCAGCCCCAGCATTTT
NA	NA	TRBV6-2/TRBV6-3	15	TRBJ2-7	CASSYSPGSPYEQYF	TGTGCCAGCAGTTACTCGCCAGGTTCTCCCTACGAGCAGTACTTC
NA	few	TRBV3-1/TRBV3-2	15	TRBJ1-1	CASSPPRQVNTEAFF	TGTGCCAGCAGCCCACCTAGACAGGTTAACACTGAAGCTTTCTTT
NA	once	TRBV24-1	18	TRBJ2-5	CATSRAGLTSMEPETQYF	TGTGCCACCAGTAGGGCGGGATTGACCTCGATGGAGCCAGAGACCCAGTACTTC
TRBD1	NA	TRBV7-2	15	TRBJ1-2	CASKIQGGGGYGYTF	TGTGCCAGTAAAATCCAGGGGGGCGGCGGCTATGGCTACACCTTC
NA	NA	TRBV3-1/TRBV3-2	12	TRBJ2-7	CASSQGDYEQYF	TGTGCCAGCAGCCAGGGAGACTACGAGCAGTACTTC
NA	NA	TRBV5-1	13	TRBJ2-7	CASSLQGSYEQYF	TGCGCCAGCAGCTTACAGGGCTCCTACGAGCAGTACTTC
NA	NA	TRBV3-1/TRBV3-2	16	TRBJ2-2	CASSPGLGLGSGELFF	TGTGCCAGCAGCCCTGGACTGGGTCTGGGATCAGGGGAGCTGTTTTTT
TRBD1	once	TRBV2	14	TRBJ1-5	CASRQQGADQPQHF	TGTGCCAGCAGGCAACAGGGGGCTGATCAGCCCCAGCATTTT
TRBD1	NA	TRBV7-9	16	TRBJ1-1	CASSLGGGQGSAEAFF	TGTGCCAGCAGCTTAGGCGGGGGACAGGGCTCCGCTGAAGCTTTCTTT
TRBD1	NA	TRBV5-8	14	TRBJ1-5	CASSLGTGNQPQHF	TGTGCCAGCAGCCTCGGGACAGGTAATCAGCCCCAGCATTTT
NA	NA	TRBV2	15	TRBJ2-2	CASSGRLSGAGELFF	TGTGCCAGCAGTGGGCGACTGAGCGGAGCCGGGGAGCTGTTTTTT
TRBD1	NA	TRBV12-5	15	TRBJ1-4	CASGFRGTASEKLFF	TGTGCTAGTGGTTTCAGAGGGACAGCGTCTGAAAAACTGTTTTTT
NA	NA	TRBV2	12	TRBJ1-5	CASSLSNQPQHF	TGTGCCAGCAGCCTTAGCAATCAGCCCCAGCATTTT
TRBD1	NA	TRBV27	17	TRBJ2-1	CASSSNRDRGSYNEQFF	TGTGCCAGCAGTTCAAACCGGGACAGGGGGTCCTACAATGAGCAGTTCTTC
TRBD1	NA	TRBV5-4	18	TRBJ2-3	CASSFLTGGYPSTDTQYF	TGTGCCAGCAGCTTCTTGACAGGGGGCTACCCCAGCACAGATACGCAGTATTTT
NA	NA	TRBV7-8	16	TRBJ1-2	CASSLPPGGAGYGYTF	TGTGCCAGCAGCTTACCACCGGGGGGCGCAGGGTATGGCTACACCTTC
NA	NA	TRBV11-2	16	TRBJ2-4	CASSLDLGSGKNIQYF	TGTGCCAGCAGCTTAGATCTGGGTTCGGGCAAAAACATTCAGTACTTC
TRBD1	NA	TRBV4-3	18	TRBJ1-1	CASSQERRGQVMNTEAFF	TGCGCCAGCAGCCAAGAAAGGCGGGGACAGGTTATGAACACTGAAGCTTTCTTT
NA	once	TRBV18	13	TRBJ2-7	CASSKEQEDEQYF	TGTGCCAGCTCAAAAGAACAGGAAGACGAGCAGTACTTC
NA	NA	TRBV7-9	15	TRBJ2-6	CASSERTTTANVLTF	TGTGCCAGCAGCGAACGGACTACCACGGCCAACGTCCTGACTTTC
NA	NA	TRBV3-1/TRBV3-2	13	TRBJ1-2	CASTRGQNYGYTF	TGTGCCAGCACCAGAGGACAGAACTATGGCTACACCTTC
TRBD1	NA	TRBV6-5	15	TRBJ1-1	CASTKGAFVKTEAFF	TGTGCCAGCACCAAGGGGGCCTTCGTGAAGACTGAAGCTTTCTTT
TRBD2	NA	TRBV6-2/TRBV6-3	14	TRBJ2-7	CASSLAGPSYEQYF	TGTGCCAGCAGCCTAGCGGGACCCTCCTACGAGCAGTACTTC
NA	once	TRBV7-3	15	TRBJ2-2	CASSPGQMNTGELFF	TGTGCCAGCAGCCCCGGACAGATGAACACCGGGGAGCTGTTTTTT
TRBD1	NA	TRBV2	16	TRBJ2-2	CASSEGDRVGTGELFF	TGTGCCAGCAGTGAAGGGGACAGGGTGGGAACCGGGGAGCTGTTTTTT
TRBD1	once	TRBV3-1/TRBV3-2	14	TRBJ1-1	CASSLEGTVTEAFF	TGTGCCAGCAGCCTCGAGGGGACAGTCACTGAAGCTTTCTTT
NA	NA	TRBV6-4	13	TRBJ2-4	CASSDSNGGIQYF	TGTGCCAGCAGTGACTCCAACGGGGGCATTCAGTACTTC
NA	NA	TRBV6-1	15	TRBJ1-6	CASSERQESNSPLHF	TGTGCCAGCAGTGAACGACAGGAGTCTAATTCACCCCTCCACTTT
NA	NA	TRBV19	15	TRBJ2-1	CASVLGAPGRNEQFF	TGTGCCAGTGTATTGGGGGCCCCTGGGAGAAATGAGCAGTTCTTC
TRBD1	NA	TRBV3-1/TRBV3-2	16	TRBJ1-1	CASSQVPGGGGTEAFF	TGTGCCAGCAGCCAAGTTCCAGGGGGCGGTGGCACTGAAGCTTTCTTT
TRBD2	NA	TRBV11-2	17	TRBJ2-3	CASSLEYPGGPPDTQYF	TGTGCCAGCAGCTTAGAATACCCGGGGGGGCCCCCAGATACGCAGTATTTT
NA	few	TRBV7-2	15	TRBJ2-1	CASSQDSKGNNEQFF	TGTGCCAGCAGCCAGGACAGCAAAGGAAACAATGAGCAGTTCTTC
TRBD1	NA	TRBV28	17	TRBJ2-3	CASSSDRTGSSTDTQYF	TGTGCCAGCAGTTCCGACCGGACAGGGTCCAGCACAGATACGCAGTATTTT
NA	NA	TRBV7-3	13	TRBJ1-1	CASSLEAHTEAFF	TGTGCCAGCAGCTTAGAGGCCCACACTGAAGCTTTCTTT
NA	few	TRBV4-1	17	TRBJ1-1	CASSQGHAGTTNTEAFF	TGCGCCAGCAGCCAGGGCCACGCCGGGACAACGAACACTGAAGCTTTCTTT
NA	NA	TRBV5-5	15	TRBJ1-2	CASSFGGPAPYGYTF	TGTGCCAGCAGTTTCGGGGGTCCAGCTCCCTATGGCTACACCTTC
TRBD1	NA	TRBV6-6	17	TRBJ2-3	CASSPTRQGAMADTQYF	TGTGCCAGCAGTCCGACCCGACAGGGGGCCATGGCGGATACGCAGTATTTT
TRBD1	NA	TRBV18	15	TRBJ2-1	CASSPPGQGYNEQFF	TGTGCCAGCTCACCTCCGGGACAGGGGTACAATGAGCAGTTCTTC
TRBD1	NA	TRBV10-3	13	TRBJ1-5	CAISVDRGQPQHF	TGTGCCATCAGTGTCGACAGGGGTCAGCCCCAGCATTTT
TRBD1	NA	TRBV6-5	14	TRBJ2-3	CASSLQGATDTQYF	TGTGCCAGCAGTTTACAGGGGGCCACAGATACGCAGTATTTT
NA	NA	TRBV11-2	14	TRBJ2-7	CASSPGAGTYEQYF	TGTGCCAGCAGCCCCGGGGCAGGGACTTACGAGCAGTACTTC